Listed below are T cell receptor beta chains from one sample, sequenced in a study of shared clonotypes between healthy human individuals. The method was immunoSEQ multiplex PCR; TCRdb's version includes in-frame clones alone and lacks a portion of them. The sample contains over 400,000 clones, about 84% of which appear only once. The specimen was PBMCs. The receptors were gathered from a woman between 35 and 50 years old in good health. Some clones in this sample may be carry-over from other donors' samples. Each CDR3 is given with its conserved first and last residue.

>13|TRBJ2-5|TRBV2
CASRTGAGETQYF
>14|TRBJ2-1|TRBV2
CASSAESSYNEQFF
>14|TRBJ2-7|TRBV28
CASRRGSLRSEQYF
>17|TRBJ2-3|TRBV11-2
CASSPTRWVESTDTQYF
>15|TRBJ1-1|TRBV15
CATSRAGSLNTEAFF
>15|TRBJ1-5|TRBV7-2
CASSLQEGSNQPQHF
>16|TRBJ1-2|TRBV5-4
CASSPEGGSVGYGYTF
>12|TRBJ2-2|TRBV2
CASSRGIGELFF
>15|TRBJ1-2|TRBV4-1
CASSQPGQGAFGYTF
>14|TRBJ1-1|TRBV5-1
CASSSTGWDTEAFF
>12|TRBJ1-2|TRBV7-9
CASSLGAYGYTF
>16|TRBJ1-4|TRBV9
CASSVDPAGSSEKLFF
>16|TRBJ2-2|TRBV9
CASSVDRRGLTGELFF
>15|TRBJ2-7|TRBV19
CASSIMDSPSYEQYF
>15|TRBJ1-6|TRBV7-9
CASSRRDSGDSPLHF
>16|TRBJ2-7|TRBV6-5
CASSSTRTSGGYEQYF
>14|TRBJ1-4|TRBV2
CASSHKGLDEKLFF
>13|TRBJ1-2|TRBV28
CASRYGGRYGYTF
>13|TRBJ2-2|TRBV11-3
CASSFEASGELFF
>16|TRBJ2-1|TRBV11-2
CASRRKRDLIYNEQFF
>16|TRBJ2-2|TRBV5-1
CASSLISGGGTGELFF
>15|TRBJ2-1|TRBV5-4
CASSAGLAGLNEQFF
>16|TRBJ1-5|TRBV27
CASSSLRTGRYQPQHF
>14|TRBJ2-1|TRBV5-4
CASSTGQGWHEQFF
>15|TRBJ2-3|TRBV5-1
CASSLQGGSTDTQYF
>14|TRBJ2-1|TRBV5-4
CASSTERGNNEQFF
>12|TRBJ2-5|TRBV30
CAWSASVGEQYF
>12|TRBJ2-7|TRBV19
CASSSRSYEQYF
>13|TRBJ1-2|TRBV5-1
CASSFYPSYGYTF
>13|TRBJ2-1|TRBV29-1
CSIAVTGNNEQFF
>17|TRBJ2-1|TRBV5-6
CASSLAGRGRAFNEQFF
>12|TRBJ2-5|TRBV10-3
CAISESWETQYF
>15|TRBJ2-5|TRBV11-2
CASSLGLAGEETQYF
>15|TRBJ1-5|TRBV5-1
CASSLSGYSNQPQHF
>14|TRBJ2-2|TRBV2
CASRLGGAIGELFF
>16|TRBJ2-7|TRBV10-1
CASSESGTGGPYEQYF
>19|TRBJ2-7|TRBV5-6
CASSLGPPSSGTHSYEQYF
>13|TRBJ1-2|TRBV6-1
CASSPQANYGYTF
>15|TRBJ1-3|TRBV7-3
CASSLRQGAGNTIYF
>12|TRBJ1-5|TRBV19
CASSTEGGTQHF
>12|TRBJ2-7|TRBV10-3
CAIADSFYEQYF
>14|TRBJ1-1|TRBV5-1
CASSLEGGYTEAFF
>13|TRBJ1-1|TRBV7-6
CASSRDGTGVAFF
>15|TRBJ1-5|TRBV28
CASRLQGYSNQPQHF
>14|TRBJ2-1|TRBV19
CASSPPQQYNEQFF
>14|TRBJ2-5|TRBV7-3
CASSPDRTQETQYF